This T cell receptor (beta chain) appears in the sequencing data of a study of lymphopenia after photon versus proton radiotherapy (dated by TCRdb to the late 2010s). A note on the overall study: In patients with gastrointestinal tumors who developed high-grade lymphopenia, the study compared the immunological effects of photon radiation therapy with those of proton radiation therapy. The cohort included about 18 patients with gastrointestinal tumors who developed lymphopenia after receiving either photon or proton therapy. The goal of the study was to describe how the two radiation modalities differ in their effects on the immune system. The research as a whole found: Relative stability during treatment was observed in proton-treated patients, whereas loss of naive T cells and TCR diversity and gain of effector/memory populations were observed in photon-treated patients. The survival association was examined only in patients who died, and the authors described better survival with proton therapy as a possibility, not as a demonstrated result. Across the cohort, among patients who died, a greater drop in TCR diversity after the nadir was inversely correlated with overall survival time. After the lymphocyte count nadir, oligoclonal expansion, especially of CD8+ Temra cells, was observed in photon-treated repertoires, and the drop in diversity was driven by this expansion.

The CDR3 spans 13 residues, from the cysteine through the phenylalanine. Only the CDR3 part of the read is kept: 39 bases, read in frame from the first base. CDR1 and CDR2 (SGHTA, FQGNSA) derive from the germline V gene. V is clipped by 1 base and J by 8 bases, and the sequence between their germline boundaries is 11 bases long. A word on this clone: Its target antigen remains unknown. It has no much larger one-base neighbor in the sample; base qualities were not kept.

Library preparation employed the immunoSEQ multiplex PCR assay. T cell repertoires were profiled with deep sequencing of rearranged TCR beta loci together with multiparametric flow cytometry. TCRdb stores this immuneACCESS table with in-frame sequences only. Part of the clones is absent; in the studies checked, under half of the shortfall reflects unresolved V genes, and no reason is known for the rest. The sample records about 49,000 clones, about 86% of which are singletons. Just under 30% of the sample is taken by the ten largest. The source was peripheral blood, collected from a patient treated with photon-based radiotherapy. This chain is built from TRBV7-2 and TRBJ1-2; the D gene cannot be resolved reliably. The sequence came from a man over 45 with gastric cancer. The CDR3: CASSLDQLGGYTF. In nucleotides, the sequence is TGTGCCAGCAGCTTAGACCAGCTGGGGGGCTACACCTTC. This CDR3, with the reference TRBV7-2 and TRBJ1-2 proteins standing in past its ends, gives the full variable domain GAGVSQSPSNKVTEKGKDVELRCDPISGHTALYWYRQSLGQGLEFLIYFQGNSAPDKSGLPSDRFSAERTGGSVSTLTIQRTQQEDSAVYLCASSLDQLGGYTFGSGTRLTVV.